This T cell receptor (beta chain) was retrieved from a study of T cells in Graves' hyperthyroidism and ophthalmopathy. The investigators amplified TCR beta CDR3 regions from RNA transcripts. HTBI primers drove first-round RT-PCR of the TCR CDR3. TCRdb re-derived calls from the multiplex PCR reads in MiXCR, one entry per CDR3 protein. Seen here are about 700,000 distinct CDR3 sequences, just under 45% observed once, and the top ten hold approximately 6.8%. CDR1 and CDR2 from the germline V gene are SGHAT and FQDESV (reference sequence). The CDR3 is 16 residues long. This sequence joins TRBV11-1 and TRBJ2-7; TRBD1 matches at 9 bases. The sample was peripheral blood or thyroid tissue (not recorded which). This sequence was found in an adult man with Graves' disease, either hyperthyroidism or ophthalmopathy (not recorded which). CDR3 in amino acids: CASGREQGAAFNEQYF. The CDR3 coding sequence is TGTGCTAGTGGACGCGAACAGGGGGCGGCGTTCAACGAGCAGTACTTC.